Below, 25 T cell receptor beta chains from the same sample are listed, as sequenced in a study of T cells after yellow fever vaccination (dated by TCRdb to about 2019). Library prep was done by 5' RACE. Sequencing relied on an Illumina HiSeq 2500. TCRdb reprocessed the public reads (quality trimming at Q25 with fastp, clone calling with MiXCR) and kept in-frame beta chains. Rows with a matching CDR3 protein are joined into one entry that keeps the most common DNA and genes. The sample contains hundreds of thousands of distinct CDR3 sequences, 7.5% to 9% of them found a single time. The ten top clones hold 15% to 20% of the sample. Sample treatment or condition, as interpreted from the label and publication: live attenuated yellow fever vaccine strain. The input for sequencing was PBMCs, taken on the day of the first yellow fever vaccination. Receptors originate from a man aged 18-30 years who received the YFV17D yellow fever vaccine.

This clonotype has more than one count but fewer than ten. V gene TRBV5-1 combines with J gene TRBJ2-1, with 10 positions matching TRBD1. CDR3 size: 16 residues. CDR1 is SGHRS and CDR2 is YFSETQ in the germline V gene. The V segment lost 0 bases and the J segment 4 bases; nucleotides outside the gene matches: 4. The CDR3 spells CASSLGGTGAYNEQFF. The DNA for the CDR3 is TGCGCCAGCAGCTTGGGGGGGACAGGGGCTTACAATGAGCAGTTCTTC.

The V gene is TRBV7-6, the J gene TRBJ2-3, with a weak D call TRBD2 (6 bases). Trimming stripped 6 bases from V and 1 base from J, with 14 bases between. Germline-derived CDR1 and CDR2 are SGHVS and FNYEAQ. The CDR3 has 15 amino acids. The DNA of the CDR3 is TGTGCCAGCAGTACTGAGGAGGGACGCACAGATACGCAGTATTTT. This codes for CASSTEEGRTDTQYF.

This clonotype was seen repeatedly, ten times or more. CDR3 sequence (DNA): TGTGCCAGTAGTATAGATAGACGCGGAGTGGTGGATGGCTACACCTTC. Translating gives CASSIDRRGVVDGYTF. The gene calls are TRBV19 and TRBJ1-2, with no clear D. V gave up 0 bases and J gave up 6 bases, with 17 bases separating them. This CDR3 region has 16 residues. The germline CDR1 and CDR2 sequences are LNHDA and SQIVND (reference sequence). The entire variable domain, with the rest obtained from reference TRBV19 and TRBJ1-2, is as follows: DGGITQSPKYLFRKEGQNVTLSCEQNLNHDAMYWYRQDPGQGLRLIYYSQIVNDFQKGDIAEGYSVSREKKESFPLTVTSAQKNPTAFYLCASSIDRRGVVDGYTFGSGTRLTVV.

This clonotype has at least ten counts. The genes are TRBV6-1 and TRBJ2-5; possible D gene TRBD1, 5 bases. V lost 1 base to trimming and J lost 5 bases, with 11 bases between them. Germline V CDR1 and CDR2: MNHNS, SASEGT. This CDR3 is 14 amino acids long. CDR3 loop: CASSEVTATETQYF. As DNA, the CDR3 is TGTGCCAGCAGTGAAGTGACAGCGACTGAGACCCAGTACTTC.

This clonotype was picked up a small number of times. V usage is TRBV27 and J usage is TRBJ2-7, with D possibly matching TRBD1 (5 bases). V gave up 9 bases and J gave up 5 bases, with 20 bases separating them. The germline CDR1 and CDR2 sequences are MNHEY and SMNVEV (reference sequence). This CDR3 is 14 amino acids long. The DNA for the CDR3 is TGTGCCAGTCCTACTCTTCCCAGGGAAGACGAGCAGTACGTC. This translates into CASPTLPREDEQYV.

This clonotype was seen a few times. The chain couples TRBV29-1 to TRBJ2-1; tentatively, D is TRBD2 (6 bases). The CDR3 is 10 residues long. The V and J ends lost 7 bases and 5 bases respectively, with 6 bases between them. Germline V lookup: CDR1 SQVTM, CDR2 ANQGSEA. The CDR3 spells CSAGDNEQFF. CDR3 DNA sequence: TGCAGCGCGGGGGACAATGAGCAGTTCTTC.

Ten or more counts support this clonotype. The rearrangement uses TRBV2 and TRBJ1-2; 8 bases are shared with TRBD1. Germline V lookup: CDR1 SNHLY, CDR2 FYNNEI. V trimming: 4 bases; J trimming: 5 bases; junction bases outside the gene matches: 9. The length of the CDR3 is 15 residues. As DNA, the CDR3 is TGTGCCAGCAGTGTCACGGGACAGGAGACTTATGGCTACACCTTC. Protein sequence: CASSVTGQETYGYTF.

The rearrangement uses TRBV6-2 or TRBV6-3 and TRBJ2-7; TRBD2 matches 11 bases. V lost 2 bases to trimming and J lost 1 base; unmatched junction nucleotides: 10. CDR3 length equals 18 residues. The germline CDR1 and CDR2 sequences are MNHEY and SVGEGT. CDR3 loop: CASSYALELAGESYEQYF. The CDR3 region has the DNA TGTGCCAGCAGTTACGCCCTGGAACTAGCGGGGGAATCCTACGAGCAGTACTTC.

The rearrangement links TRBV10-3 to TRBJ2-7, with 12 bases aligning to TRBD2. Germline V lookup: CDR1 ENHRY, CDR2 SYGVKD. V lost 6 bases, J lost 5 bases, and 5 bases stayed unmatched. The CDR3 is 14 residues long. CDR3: CAISSSGGAHEQYF. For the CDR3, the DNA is TGTGCCATCAGCTCTAGCGGGGGGGCTCACGAGCAGTACTTC.

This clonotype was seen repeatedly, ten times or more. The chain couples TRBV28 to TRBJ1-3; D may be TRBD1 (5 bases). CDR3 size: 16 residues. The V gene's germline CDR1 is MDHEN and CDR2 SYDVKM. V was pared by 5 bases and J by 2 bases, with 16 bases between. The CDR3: CASSIPGGTTGNTIYF. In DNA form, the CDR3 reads TGTGCCAGCAGTATCCCGGGGGGGACGACTGGAAACACCATATATTTT.

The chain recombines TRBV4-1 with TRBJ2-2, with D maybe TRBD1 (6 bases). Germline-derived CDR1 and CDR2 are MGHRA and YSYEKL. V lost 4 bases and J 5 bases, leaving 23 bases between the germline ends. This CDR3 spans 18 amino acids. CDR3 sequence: CASSRQIQGTSLTGELFF. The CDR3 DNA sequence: TGCGCCAGCAGCCGACAAATCCAGGGGACCTCTTTAACCGGGGAGCTGTTTTTT.

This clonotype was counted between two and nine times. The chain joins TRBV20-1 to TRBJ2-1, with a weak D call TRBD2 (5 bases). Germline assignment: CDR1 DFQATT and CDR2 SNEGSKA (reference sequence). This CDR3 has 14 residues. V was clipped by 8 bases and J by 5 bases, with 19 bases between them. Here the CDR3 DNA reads TGCAGTATCCCACCCCCGGGGAGCAACAATGAGCAGTTCTTC. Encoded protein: CSIPPPGSNNEQFF.

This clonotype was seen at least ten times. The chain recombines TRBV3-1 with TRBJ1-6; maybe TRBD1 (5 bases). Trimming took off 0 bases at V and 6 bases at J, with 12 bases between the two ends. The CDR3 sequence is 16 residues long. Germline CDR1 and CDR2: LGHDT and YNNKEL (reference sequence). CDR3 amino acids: CASSQDRAFRNSPLHF. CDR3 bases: TGTGCCAGCAGCCAAGACAGGGCTTTCCGTAATTCACCCCTCCACTTT. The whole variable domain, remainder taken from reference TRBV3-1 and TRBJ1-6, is DTAVSQTPKYLVTQMGNDKSIKCEQNLGHDTMYWYKQDSKKFLKIMFSYNNKELIINETVPNRFSPKSPDKAHLNLHINSLELGDSAVYFCASSQDRAFRNSPLHFGNGTRLTVT.

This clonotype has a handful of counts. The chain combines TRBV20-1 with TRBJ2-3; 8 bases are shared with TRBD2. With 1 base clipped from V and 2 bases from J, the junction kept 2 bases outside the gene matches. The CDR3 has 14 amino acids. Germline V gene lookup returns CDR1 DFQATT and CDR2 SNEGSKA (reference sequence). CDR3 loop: CSARAGGPTDTQYF. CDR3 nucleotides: TGCAGTGCTAGAGCGGGGGGGCCCACAGATACGCAGTATTTT.

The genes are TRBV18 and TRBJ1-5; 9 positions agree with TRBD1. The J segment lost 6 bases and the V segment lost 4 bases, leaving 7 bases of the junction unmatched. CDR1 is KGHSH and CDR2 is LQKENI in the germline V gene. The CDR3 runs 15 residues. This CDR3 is CASSLPGQGFQPQHF. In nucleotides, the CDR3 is TGTGCCAGCTCACTCCCGGGACAGGGCTTTCAGCCCCAGCATTTT.

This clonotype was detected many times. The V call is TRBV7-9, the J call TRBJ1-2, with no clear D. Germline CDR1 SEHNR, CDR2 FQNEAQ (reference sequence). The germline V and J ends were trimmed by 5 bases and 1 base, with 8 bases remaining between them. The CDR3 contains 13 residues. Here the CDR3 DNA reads TGTGCCAGCAGCCTTACGGATAACTATGGCTACACCTTC. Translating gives CASSLTDNYGYTF.

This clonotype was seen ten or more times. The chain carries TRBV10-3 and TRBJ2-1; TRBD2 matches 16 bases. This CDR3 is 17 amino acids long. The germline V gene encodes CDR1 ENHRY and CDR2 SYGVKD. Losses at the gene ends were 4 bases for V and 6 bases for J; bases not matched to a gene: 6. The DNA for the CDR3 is TGTGCCATCAGTGGGGGACTAGCGGGGGGGCGCGTCAATGAGCAGTTCTTC. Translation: CAISGGLAGGRVNEQFF.

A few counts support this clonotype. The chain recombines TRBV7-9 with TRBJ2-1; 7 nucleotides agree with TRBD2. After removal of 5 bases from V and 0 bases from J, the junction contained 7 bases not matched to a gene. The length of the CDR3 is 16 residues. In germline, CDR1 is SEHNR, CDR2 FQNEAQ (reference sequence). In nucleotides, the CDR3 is TGTGCCAGCAGCGCCATCGGCGGGAGCTCCTACAATGAGCAGTTCTTC. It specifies CASSAIGGSSYNEQFF. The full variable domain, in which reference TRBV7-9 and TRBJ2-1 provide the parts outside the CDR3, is DTGVSQNPRHKITKRGQNVTFRCDPISEHNRLYWYRQTLGQGPEFLTYFQNEAQLEKSRLLSDRFSAERPKGSFSTLEIQRTEQGDSAMYLCASSAIGGSSYNEQFFGPGTRLTVL.

The DNA of the CDR3 is TGTGCCAGCAGCTTGGGATGGACAGGGAATCAGCCCCAGCATTTT. This translates into CASSLGWTGNQPQHF. This sequence joins TRBV5-5 and TRBJ1-5; 8 nucleotides match TRBD1. The ends lost 0 bases at V and 4 bases at J; junction bases unmatched: 3. Germline assignment: CDR1 SGHKS and CDR2 YYEKEE (reference sequence). CDR3 length: 15 residues.

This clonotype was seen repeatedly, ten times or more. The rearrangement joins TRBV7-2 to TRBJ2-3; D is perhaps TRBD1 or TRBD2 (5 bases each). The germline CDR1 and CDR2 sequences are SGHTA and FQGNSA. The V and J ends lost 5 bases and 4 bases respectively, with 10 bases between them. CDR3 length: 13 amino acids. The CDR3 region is CASSPGTSDTQYF. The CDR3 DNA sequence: TGTGCCAGCAGCCCTGGGACCTCAGATACGCAGTATTTT.

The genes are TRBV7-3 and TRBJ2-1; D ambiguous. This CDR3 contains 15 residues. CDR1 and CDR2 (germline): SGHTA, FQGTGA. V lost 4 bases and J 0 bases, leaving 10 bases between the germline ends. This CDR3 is CASSSDVSSYNEQFF. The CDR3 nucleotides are TGTGCCAGCAGCTCGGACGTGAGCTCCTACAATGAGCAGTTCTTC.

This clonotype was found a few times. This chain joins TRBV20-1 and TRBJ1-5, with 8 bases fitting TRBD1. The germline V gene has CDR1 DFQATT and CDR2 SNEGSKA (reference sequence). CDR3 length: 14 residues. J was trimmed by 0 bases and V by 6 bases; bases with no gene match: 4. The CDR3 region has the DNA TGCAGTGCGCGACAGGGGTTTAGCAATCAGCCCCAGCATTTT. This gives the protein CSARQGFSNQPQHF.

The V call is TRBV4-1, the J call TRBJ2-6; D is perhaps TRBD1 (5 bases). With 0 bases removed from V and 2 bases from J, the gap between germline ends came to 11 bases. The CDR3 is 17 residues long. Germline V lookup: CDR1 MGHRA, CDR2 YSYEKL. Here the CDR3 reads CASSQEIDSTGANVLTF. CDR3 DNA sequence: TGCGCCAGCAGCCAAGAAATAGACAGCACTGGGGCCAACGTCCTGACTTTC.

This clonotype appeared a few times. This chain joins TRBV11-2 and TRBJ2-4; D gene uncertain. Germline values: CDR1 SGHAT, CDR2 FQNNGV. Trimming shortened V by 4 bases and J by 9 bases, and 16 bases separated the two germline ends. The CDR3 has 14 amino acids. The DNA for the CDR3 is TGTGCCAGCAGCTCGTTGGTGGGCCGGCCCATTCAGTACTTC. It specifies CASSSLVGRPIQYF.

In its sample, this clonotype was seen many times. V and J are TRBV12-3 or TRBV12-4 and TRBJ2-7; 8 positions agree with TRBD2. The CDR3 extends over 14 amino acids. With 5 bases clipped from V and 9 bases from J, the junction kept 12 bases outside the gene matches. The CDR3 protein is CASSHSGEGGRQYF. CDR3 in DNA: TGTGCCAGCAGTCATAGCGGGGAAGGCGGGCGGCAGTACTTC.